This is a list of T cell receptor beta chains from one sample in a study of PD-L1 blockade in urothelial cancer. The data were produced by immunoSEQ multiplex PCR, yet TCRdb's version contains in-frame clones alone and is incomplete. The repertoire includes some 48,000 clones, 75% to 90% of them detected once, and 10% sits in the top ten. Sample: PBMCs, taken around atezolizumab (anti-PD-L1) treatment. The receptors were gathered from a man aged 55 to 70 with urothelial cancer. Each CDR3 is given with its conserved first and last residue. A D gene is named only where the DNA matches it firmly.

J: TRBJ1-2
V: TRBV18
D: -
CDR3: CASSPAGEGYTF

J: TRBJ1-1
V: TRBV6-5
D: -
CDR3: CASSYGGYTEAFF

J: TRBJ2-6
V: TRBV5-8
D: -
CDR3: CASSFLGGSNSGANVLTF

J: TRBJ1-5
V: TRBV6-5
D: -
CDR3: CASGQLSNQPQHF

J: TRBJ1-4
V: TRBV28
D: -
CDR3: CASSLGGNVDEKLFF

J: TRBJ1-2
V: TRBV5-1
D: TRBD1
CDR3: CASSPGDSTNYGYTF

J: TRBJ1-2
V: TRBV2
D: -
CDR3: CASTPGAGRGYTF

J: TRBJ2-5
V: TRBV18
D: TRBD2
CDR3: CASSPSLGGYQETQYF

J: TRBJ1-6
V: TRBV7-2
D: TRBD1
CDR3: CASSSQGAGNSPLHF

J: TRBJ1-3
V: TRBV7-8
D: -
CDR3: CASSGGVGHTIYF

J: TRBJ2-7
V: TRBV7-9
D: TRBD1
CDR3: CASSLRQGEWGHF

J: TRBJ2-2
V: TRBV6-6
D: -
CDR3: CASSTSTGELFF

J: TRBJ2-5
V: TRBV5-8
D: TRBD1
CDR3: CASDSGDRGGLAQYF

J: TRBJ2-3
V: TRBV5-1
D: TRBD2
CDR3: CASSLSVAGGITDTQYF

J: TRBJ2-2
V: TRBV5-6
D: TRBD1
CDR3: CASSLRQGASTGELFF

J: TRBJ1-2
V: TRBV14
D: -
CDR3: CASSQELGGVGGYTF

J: TRBJ2-5
V: TRBV6-5
D: TRBD2
CDR3: CASSLGLTQETQYF

J: TRBJ2-2
V: TRBV2
D: -
CDR3: CASSDQGPSTGELFF

J: TRBJ2-1
V: TRBV9
D: TRBD2
CDR3: CASSVGSSGGRNEQFF

J: TRBJ1-1
V: TRBV13
D: -
CDR3: CASSFDRRGAFF

J: TRBJ1-1
V: TRBV15
D: TRBD1
CDR3: CATSSSIDPKGATEAFF

J: TRBJ1-3
V: TRBV18
D: -
CDR3: CASSPRGLSGNTIYF

J: TRBJ2-7
V: TRBV15
D: TRBD1
CDR3: CATSTDRVTYEQYF

J: TRBJ2-7
V: TRBV5-6
D: -
CDR3: CASSLDSLYEQYF

J: TRBJ2-1
V: TRBV11-3
D: TRBD2
CDR3: CASSSNRDQRGNEQFF

J: TRBJ2-3
V: TRBV13
D: TRBD2
CDR3: CASSPGTSGASTDTQYF

J: TRBJ1-4
V: TRBV6-6
D: TRBD1
CDR3: CASSNDRVDEKLFF

J: TRBJ2-6
V: TRBV7-3
D: TRBD1
CDR3: CASSLGTGSGANVLTF

J: TRBJ1-1
V: TRBV30
D: -
CDR3: CAWRRGSFDTEAFF

J: TRBJ1-2
V: TRBV4-2
D: -
CDR3: CASSQELIVLNYGYTF

J: TRBJ1-2
V: TRBV6-5
D: TRBD1
CDR3: CASRPTGVYGYTF

J: TRBJ1-4
V: TRBV30
D: -
CDR3: CAWSAPGGGDEKLFF

J: TRBJ2-7
V: TRBV18
D: TRBD1
CDR3: CASSPIRTGAEQYF

J: TRBJ2-2
V: TRBV5-4
D: -
CDR3: CASSTGTSNTGELFF

J: TRBJ2-3
V: TRBV9
D: TRBD1
CDR3: CASSGQGRDTQYF